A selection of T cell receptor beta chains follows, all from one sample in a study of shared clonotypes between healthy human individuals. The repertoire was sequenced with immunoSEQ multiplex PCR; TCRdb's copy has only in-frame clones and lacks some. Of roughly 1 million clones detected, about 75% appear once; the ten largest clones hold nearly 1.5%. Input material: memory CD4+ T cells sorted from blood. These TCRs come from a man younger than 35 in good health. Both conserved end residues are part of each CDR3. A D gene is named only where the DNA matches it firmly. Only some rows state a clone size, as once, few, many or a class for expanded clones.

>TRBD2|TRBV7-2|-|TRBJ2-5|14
TGTGCCAGCAGCCCGGGGACTAGCGGGATGACCCAGTACTTC
CASSPGTSGMTQYF
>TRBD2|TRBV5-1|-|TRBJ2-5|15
TGCGCCAGCAGCTCCCGACTAGCGGGAGTTGAGACCCAGTACTTC
CASSSRLAGVETQYF
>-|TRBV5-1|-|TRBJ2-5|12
TGCGCCAGCACAGCGGACACGGAGACCCAGTACTTC
CASTADTETQYF
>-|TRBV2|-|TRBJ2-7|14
TGTGCCAGCAAAACCGGGACTGCCACCTACGAGCAGTACTTC
CASKTGTATYEQYF
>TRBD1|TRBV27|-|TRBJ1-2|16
TGTGCCAGCAGTTTGCAGAACCCGGGACAGGGTTATGGCTACACCTTC
CASSLQNPGQGYGYTF
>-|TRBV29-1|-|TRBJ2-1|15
TGCAGCGTTGATCACTTATCGAGCTCCTACAATGAGCAGTTCTTC
CSVDHLSSSYNEQFF
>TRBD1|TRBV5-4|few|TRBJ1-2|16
TGTGCCAGCAGCCCGCCGACCGGGACAGGGACCTATGGCTACACCTTC
CASSPPTGTGTYGYTF
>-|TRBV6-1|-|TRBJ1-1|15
TGTGCCAGCAGTGCAAAACCCAGCAGCAACACTGAAGCTTTCTTT
CASSAKPSSNTEAFF
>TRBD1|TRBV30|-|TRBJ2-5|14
TGTGCCTGGTGGACGGGACAGGAGATTGGGACCCAGTACTTC
CAWWTGQEIGTQYF
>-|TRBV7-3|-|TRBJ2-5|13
TGTGCCAGCAGCCAAATAGGGGGAGAGACCCAGTACTTC
CASSQIGGETQYF
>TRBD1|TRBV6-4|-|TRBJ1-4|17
TGTGCCAGCAGTGTTGCGACAGGGGGCTTTGGCGATGAAAAACTGTTTTTT
CASSVATGGFGDEKLFF
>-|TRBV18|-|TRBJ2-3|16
TGTGCCAGCTCACCACCGAACAGTCCTTGGGGAGATACGCAGTATTTT
CASSPPNSPWGDTQYF
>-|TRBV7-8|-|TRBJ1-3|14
TGTGCCAGCAGCTCCGAGAGTACCGGAAACACCATATATTTT
CASSSESTGNTIYF
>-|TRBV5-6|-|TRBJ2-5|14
TGTGCCAGCAGCCCAGCTTGGGAGAAAGAGACCCAGTACTTC
CASSPAWEKETQYF
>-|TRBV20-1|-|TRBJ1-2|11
TGCAGTGCTCTCGGGACTTATGGCTACACCTTC
CSALGTYGYTF
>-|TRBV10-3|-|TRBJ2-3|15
TGTGCCATCAGTCCCCCAGGGGTAGGGACAGATACGCAGTATTTT
CAISPPGVGTDTQYF
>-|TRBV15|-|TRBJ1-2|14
TGTGCCACCAGCAGAGATCGACAGGCTAATGGCTACACCTTC
CATSRDRQANGYTF
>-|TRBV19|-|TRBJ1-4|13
TGTGCCAGCCTTGCGGGGGCGGGGGAAAAACTGTTTTTT
CASLAGAGEKLFF
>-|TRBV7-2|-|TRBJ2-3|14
TGTGCCAGCAGCATAAGAAGGGAAACAGATACGCAGTATTTT
CASSIRRETDTQYF
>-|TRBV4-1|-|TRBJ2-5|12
TGCGCCAGCAGCCAAGATCGGGAGACCCAGTACTTC
CASSQDRETQYF
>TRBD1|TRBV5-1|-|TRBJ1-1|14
TGCGCCAGCAGCCGCGGGACAGAGAACACTGAAGCTTTCTTT
CASSRGTENTEAFF
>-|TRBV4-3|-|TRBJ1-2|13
TGCGCCAGCAGCCAGGACAGAAGTTGGGGCTACACCTTC
CASSQDRSWGYTF
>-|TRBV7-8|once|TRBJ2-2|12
TGTGCCAGCAGCTTTAGCGGAACCGAGCTGTTTTTT
CASSFSGTELFF
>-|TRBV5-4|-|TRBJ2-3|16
TGTATCAGCAGCTTGGATCGGGGAAGGTACACAGATACGCAGTATTTT
CISSLDRGRYTDTQYF
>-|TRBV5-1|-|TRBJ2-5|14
TGCGCCAGCAGACCCTGGGGGGCTGAAGAGACCCAGTACTTC
CASRPWGAEETQYF
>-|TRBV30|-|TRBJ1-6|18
TGTGCCTGGAGTTACAGTAAAACAGGGTCCTCCTATAATTCACCCCTCCACTTT
CAWSYSKTGSSYNSPLHF
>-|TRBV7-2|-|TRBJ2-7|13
TGTGCCAGCAGCTTCCCAAATACCTACGAGCAGTACTTC
CASSFPNTYEQYF
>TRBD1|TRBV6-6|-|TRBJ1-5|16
TGTGCCAGCAGTTACAGAACCAGGGGGCCAAATCAGCCCCAGCATTTT
CASSYRTRGPNQPQHF
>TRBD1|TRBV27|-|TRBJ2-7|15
TGTGCCAGCAGTTTATATGACAGGGCCCCCTACGAGCAGTACTTC
CASSLYDRAPYEQYF
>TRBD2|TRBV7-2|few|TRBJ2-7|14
TGTGCCAGCAGCCCCTCAAGCGGGACCCACGAGCAGTACTTC
CASSPSSGTHEQYF
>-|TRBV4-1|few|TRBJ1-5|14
TGCGCCAGCAGCCAACCGACAGGCGGGCAGCCCCAGCATTTT
CASSQPTGGQPQHF
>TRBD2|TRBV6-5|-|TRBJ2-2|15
TGTGCCAGCAGAATTCTAGCGGGGGGGACCGGGGAGCTGTTTTTT
CASRILAGGTGELFF
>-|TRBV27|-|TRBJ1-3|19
TGTGCCAGCCCGATTACTCCAAAGCCGGAGGGCGCCGCTGGAAACACCATATATTTT
CASPITPKPEGAAGNTIYF